One sample yielded the 31 T cell receptor beta chains listed below, sequenced in a study of blood T cell repertoires in COVID-19. TCRdb's copy holds only in-frame clones and misses some; the assay was immunoSEQ multiplex PCR. The table records some 62,000 clones, around 80% of them present only once. The sequenced sample consisted of peripheral blood. Source of these receptors: a man in his 60s with COVID-19, enrolled during active disease.

The J gene is TRBJ2-5, the V gene TRBV9, with a possible D match to TRBD1 (5 bases). The ends were cut back, 2 bases at V and 3 bases at J, with 8 bases in the middle. The CDR3 runs 13 residues. CDR1 SGDLS and CDR2 YYNGEE come from the germline V gene. The CDR3: CASSVGREETQYF. The CDR3 DNA reads TGTGCCAGCAGCGTTGGCAGGGAAGAGACCCAGTACTTC.

The V and J genes are TRBV7-3 and TRBJ2-3; 7 bases fit TRBD1. The V and J ends lost 1 base and 2 bases, in that order; junction bases with no gene match: 6. Germline CDR1 SGHTA, CDR2 FQGTGA. The CDR3 loop spans 16 amino acids. The CDR3 protein is CASSLKGTDNTDTQYF. CDR3 sequence (DNA): TGTGCCAGCAGCTTAAAGGGGACAGATAACACAGATACGCAGTATTTT.

This clone was observed a few times. The chain employs TRBV10-3 and TRBJ2-5; D is perhaps TRBD1 (5 bases). From germline, CDR1 is ENHRY and CDR2 SYGVKD. The CDR3 spans 13 residues. The germline V and J ends were trimmed by 11 bases and 4 bases, with 17 bases remaining between them. CDR3 residues: CASREQGGETQYF. The CDR3 DNA reads TGTGCCTCCCGTGAGCAGGGCGGAGAGACCCAGTACTTC.

This rearrangement joins TRBV5-1 to TRBJ1-4, with 12 bases fitting TRBD1. CDR1 and CDR2 (germline): SGHRS, YFSETQ. The V gene end was trimmed by 3 bases and the J gene end by 7 bases; junction bases not matched to a gene: 4. The CDR3 spans 15 residues. This CDR3 is CASSWGTGGAEKLFF. The CDR3 nucleotides read TGCGCCAGCAGCTGGGGGACAGGGGGCGCTGAAAAACTGTTTTTT.

This clone was seen many times. The chain combines TRBV5-4 with TRBJ2-2, with D possibly matching TRBD1 (5 bases). V was cut by 2 bases and J by 0 bases, with 8 bases left in between. The CDR3 runs 15 residues. Germline V CDR1 and CDR2: SGHNT, YYREEE (reference sequence). The CDR3 region is CASSLAQANTGELFF. CDR3 in DNA: TGTGCCAGCAGCTTAGCACAGGCGAACACCGGGGAGCTGTTTTTT.

This rearrangement joins TRBV19 to TRBJ1-4, with 7 bases aligning to TRBD1. V trimming: 5 bases; J trimming: 8 bases; junction bases outside the gene matches: 5. The V gene's germline CDR1 is LNHDA and CDR2 SQIVND (reference sequence). This CDR3 has 13 amino acids. CDR3 coding DNA: TGTGCCAGTAGTCCGACAGGGTACGAAAAACTGTTTTTT. It encodes CASSPTGYEKLFF.

The chain recombines TRBV5-5 with TRBJ2-5; maybe TRBD1 (6 bases). V shed 5 bases and J shed 2 bases, with 16 bases lying between them. Germline CDR1 and CDR2: SGHKS and YYEKEE (reference sequence). CDR3 length: 15 amino acids. Written as DNA, the CDR3 is TGTGCCAGCAGTCTTCCCCGAGGACAGCAAGAGACCCAGTACTTC. Translated, it gives CASSLPRGQQETQYF.

This chain uses TRBV6-1 with TRBJ1-3; no firm D call. Germline CDR1 reads MNHNS; CDR2 reads SASEGT. Trimming took off 3 bases at V and 5 bases at J, with 11 bases between the two ends. The CDR3 length is 14 residues. The CDR3 loop is CASSELAGRNTIYF. The CDR3 region has the DNA TGTGCCAGCAGTGAGTTGGCGGGCCGAAACACCATATATTTT.

The rearrangement links TRBV2 to TRBJ2-7, with D tentatively TRBD1 (5 bases). CDR3 length: 12 residues. Germline CDR1 SNHLY, CDR2 FYNNEI. With 7 bases removed from V and 6 bases from J, the gap between germline ends came to 13 bases. The CDR3 spells CASNPQGSEQYF. CDR3 coding DNA: TGTGCCAGCAACCCCCAGGGCAGCGAGCAGTACTTC.

The chain uses TRBV2 and TRBJ1-2; D ambiguous. The V end lost 1 base, the J end lost 4 bases, and 7 bases lay between the germline ends. Germline lookup yields CDR1 SNHLY and CDR2 FYNNEI. The CDR3 contains 13 residues. The CDR3 DNA reads TGTGCCAGCAGTGAAGTGTCTTCCTATGGCTACACCTTC. Translated: CASSEVSSYGYTF.

The gene calls are TRBV27 and TRBJ1-4; 8 positions agree with TRBD1. Losses at the gene ends were 7 bases for V and 10 bases for J; bases not matched to a gene: 8. The CDR3 runs 13 residues. Germline CDR1 MNHEY, CDR2 SMNVEV (reference sequence). In nucleotides, the CDR3 is TGTGCCAGCACTGGGACAGGTGGTGGAAAACTGTTTTTT. It codes for CASTGTGGGKLFF. The full variable domain, with the rest looked up from reference TRBV27 and TRBJ1-4, is EAQVTQNPRYLITVTGKKLTVTCSQNMNHEYMSWYRQDPGLGLRQIYYSMNVEVTDKGDVPEGYKVSRKEKRNFPLILESPSPNQTSLYFCASTGTGGGKLFFGSGTQLSVL.

This chain connects TRBV28 to TRBJ2-1; no clear D. This CDR3 has 11 residues. The V end lost 6 bases, the J end lost 7 bases, and 7 bases lay between the germline ends. Germline lookup yields CDR1 MDHEN and CDR2 SYDVKM. The CDR3 nucleotides read TGTGCCAGCAGGAGCAGGAATGAGCAGTTCTTC. It yields the protein CASRSRNEQFF.

The J gene is TRBJ2-5, the V gene TRBV11-2; possible D gene TRBD2, 5 bases. Germline assignment: CDR1 SGHAT and CDR2 FQNNGV. The CDR3 is 16 residues long. V shed 4 bases and J shed 5 bases, with 20 bases lying between them. DNA for the CDR3: TGTGCCAGCAGCTCCCCCGGACGCCCGGGCGGGGAGACCCAGTACTTC. Translation gives CASSSPGRPGGETQYF.

About this clone itself: Additional DNA sequences in this sample encode the identical CDR3. V is TRBV5-1 and J is TRBJ2-5, with D possibly matching TRBD2 (6 bases). CDR1 is SGHRS, CDR2 YFSETQ, per germline. The CDR3 spans 15 residues. Trimming took 0 bases from V and 1 from J, leaving 10 bases between them. The CDR3 DNA follows: TGCGCCAGCAGCTTGGCGGGGGTCGTCCAAGAGACCCAGTACTTC. Translating gives CASSLAGVVQETQYF.

Only one count was recorded for this clone. V usage is TRBV28 and J usage is TRBJ1-3, with 7 bases identical to TRBD1. With V trimmed by 8 bases and J by 5 bases, 6 bases remained unmatched. The CDR3 covers 13 residues. Germline V gene lookup returns CDR1 MDHEN and CDR2 SYDVKM. The CDR3 loop is CASREGGRNTIYF. CDR3 nucleotides: TGTGCCAGCCGGGAAGGGGGCAGAAACACCATATATTTT.

The chain has TRBV4-1 and TRBJ2-3; the D gene is possibly TRBD1 (5 bases). The CDR3 sequence is 14 residues long. From germline, CDR1 is MGHRA and CDR2 YSYEKL. V was pared by 5 bases and J by 6 bases, with 15 bases between. The CDR3 nucleotides are TGCGCCAGCAGCGGAGCGAAGGGGCGGGATACGCAGTATTTT. As protein: CASSGAKGRDTQYF.

The CDR3 loop is CASSRRLTSGSTGELFF. CDR3 coding DNA: TGTGCCAGCAGCCGCAGATTGACTAGCGGGAGCACCGGGGAGCTGTTTTTT. The rearrangement joins TRBV7-9 to TRBJ2-2; TRBD2 matches 12 bases. Germline V gene sequence: CDR1 SEHNR, CDR2 FQNEAQ (reference sequence). Germline trimming cut 5 bases from V and 4 bases from J; bases unmatched to any gene: 8. The CDR3 is 17 amino acids.

The chain joins TRBV10-3 to TRBJ2-7; TRBD2 matches at 7 bases. The CDR3 runs to 15 residues. In germline, CDR1 is ENHRY, CDR2 SYGVKD. The V segment lost 0 bases and the J segment 2 bases; nucleotides outside the gene matches: 4. Written as DNA, the CDR3 is TGTGCCATCAGTGAGTCGCGGGGGTCCCCCTACGAGCAGTACTTC. Protein sequence: CAISESRGSPYEQYF.

This chain joins TRBV3-1 (or the pseudogene TRBV3-2) and TRBJ2-1; a possible D gene is TRBD1 (6 bases). Germline V gives CDR1 LGHDT, CDR2 YNNKEL (reference sequence). V was cut by 0 bases and J by 9 bases, with 9 bases left in between. The CDR3 covers 13 residues. Here the CDR3 reads CASSQETGSEQFF. The CDR3 DNA reads as TGTGCCAGCAGCCAAGAAACAGGGAGTGAGCAGTTCTTC.

The rearrangement links TRBV7-9 to TRBJ2-3, with a possible D match to TRBD1 (6 bases). The CDR3 spans 15 residues. Germline V gene data show CDR1 as SEHNR and CDR2 as FQNEAQ (reference sequence). V was cut by 1 base and J by 0 bases, with 8 bases left in between. CDR3 amino acids: CASSLGTGSTDTQYF. CDR3 sequence (DNA): TGTGCCAGCAGCTTAGGTACAGGGAGCACAGATACGCAGTATTTT.

The chain couples TRBV5-4 to TRBJ2-1; D uncertain. Trimming cost V 3 bases and J 5 bases, with 6 bases left between them. Germline V gene sequence: CDR1 SGHNT, CDR2 YYREEE (reference sequence). This CDR3 is 12 amino acids long. The CDR3 nucleotides are TGTGCCAGCAGCTGGCAGAACAATGAGCAGTTCTTC. It codes for CASSWQNNEQFF.

The V and J genes are TRBV5-6 and TRBJ2-5; D perhaps matches TRBD2 (5 bases). The V gene's germline CDR1 is SGHDT and CDR2 YYEEEE. CDR3 length equals 14 residues. Trimming removed 5 bases from V and 2 bases from J, with 13 bases in between. The CDR3 spells CASSMERPQETQYF. CDR3 nucleotides: TGTGCCAGCAGTATGGAGCGGCCTCAAGAGACCCAGTACTTC.

The DNA for the CDR3 is TGTGCCAGCAGCTTCGGACAGGGTACCACCGGGGAGCTGTTTTTT. Translated: CASSFGQGTTGELFF. The V call is TRBV7-2, the J call TRBJ2-2, with 8 nucleotides matching TRBD1. CDR1 is SGHTA and CDR2 is FQGNSA in the germline V gene. The CDR3 length is 15 residues. With V trimmed by 3 bases and J by 4 bases, 4 bases remained unmatched.

This clone has more than one count but fewer than ten. The chain employs TRBV20-1 and TRBJ1-1; D is unclear. Germline values: CDR1 DFQATT, CDR2 SNEGSKA (reference sequence). Trimming stripped 7 bases from V and 1 base from J, with 7 bases between. The CDR3 sequence is 11 residues long. CDR3 bases: TGCAGTGGGAGTGCGAACACTGAAGCTTTCTTT. This translates into CSGSANTEAFF.

This clone was recorded a few times. This chain joins TRBV28 and TRBJ2-7; a possible D gene is TRBD1 (6 bases). This CDR3 contains 16 residues. Deletions cut 3 bases from V and 3 bases from J, with 18 bases between. Germline V lookup: CDR1 MDHEN, CDR2 SYDVKM. As DNA, the CDR3 is TGTGCCAGCAGTTTGGGGCCGGTTGGGGGCATCTACGAGCAGTACTTC. Its protein is CASSLGPVGGIYEQYF.

The chain joins TRBV6-1 to TRBJ1-5; D uncertain. V lost 3 bases and J lost 5, with 14 bases in between. Germline CDR1 MNHNS, CDR2 SASEGT. CDR3 length equals 15 residues. CDR3 bases: TGTGCCAGCAGTGATGCGGGTTCCTTGGATCAGCCCCAGCATTTT. Protein sequence: CASSDAGSLDQPQHF.

V usage is TRBV5-4 and J usage is TRBJ1-2; D is unresolved. V was shortened by 2 bases and J by 2 bases, with 19 bases between the two germline ends. Looked up from germline, CDR1 is SGHNT and CDR2 is YYREEE (reference sequence). CDR3 size: 17 residues. CDR3 region: CASSLRHRLRVNYGYTF. CDR3 nucleotide sequence: TGTGCCAGCAGCTTACGGCACCGACTGCGAGTAAACTATGGCTACACCTTC.

The chain joins TRBV10-3 to TRBJ2-3; TRBD2 matches at 16 bases. V lost 8 bases and J lost 1; bases outside the gene matches: 15. CDR3 length equals 20 residues. From germline, CDR1 is ENHRY and CDR2 SYGVKD. This CDR3 reads CAIGLSGLAGGPIGTDTQYF. The DNA for the CDR3 is TGTGCCATCGGCCTATCGGGACTAGCGGGAGGGCCAATTGGCACAGATACGCAGTATTTT.

J is TRBJ1-2 and V is TRBV6-5, with TRBD1 matching over 8 bases. This CDR3 has 14 residues. V shed 7 bases and J 1 base; nucleotides not matched to a gene: 5. CDR1 MNHEY and CDR2 SVGAGI come from the germline V gene. The CDR3 region is CASTQGQGNYGYTF. The CDR3 DNA reads as TGTGCCAGCACCCAAGGACAGGGTAACTATGGCTACACCTTC.

The chain joins TRBV18 to TRBJ2-1; a possible D gene is TRBD2 (5 bases). The V gene's germline CDR1 is KGHSH and CDR2 LQKENI. CDR3 length: 17 amino acids. The V end lost 1 base, the J end lost 4 bases, and 17 bases lay between the germline ends. The CDR3 DNA follows: TGTGCCAGCTCACCACGGGATCTTAGCAGGACTTACAATGAGCAGTTCTTC. Protein sequence: CASSPRDLSRTYNEQFF.

CDR3 sequence: CASNQGGHNEQFF. CDR3 nucleotides: TGTGCCAGCAATCAGGGGGGCCACAATGAGCAGTTCTTC. This rearrangement joins TRBV28 to TRBJ2-1, with D tentatively TRBD1 (7 bases). The germline gives CDR1 MDHEN, CDR2 SYDVKM. V lost 7 bases and J 5 bases, leaving 12 bases between the germline ends. CDR3 size: 13 residues.